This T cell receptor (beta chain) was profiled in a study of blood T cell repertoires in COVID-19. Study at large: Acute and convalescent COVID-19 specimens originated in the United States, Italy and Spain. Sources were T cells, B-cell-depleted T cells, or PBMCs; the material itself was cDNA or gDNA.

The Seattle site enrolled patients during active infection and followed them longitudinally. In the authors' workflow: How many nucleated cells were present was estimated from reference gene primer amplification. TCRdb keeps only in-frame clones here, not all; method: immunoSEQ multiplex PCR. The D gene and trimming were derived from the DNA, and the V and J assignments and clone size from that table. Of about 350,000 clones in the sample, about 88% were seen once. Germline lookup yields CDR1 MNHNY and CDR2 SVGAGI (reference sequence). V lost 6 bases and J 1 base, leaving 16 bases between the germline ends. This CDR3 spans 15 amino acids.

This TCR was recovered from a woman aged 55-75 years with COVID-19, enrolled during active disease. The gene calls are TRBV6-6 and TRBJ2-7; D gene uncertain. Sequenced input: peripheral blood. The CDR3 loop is CASRPPAASSYEQYF. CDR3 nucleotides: TGTGCCAGCAGGCCGCCTGCGGCCTCGTCCTACGAGCAGTACTTC.